This T cell receptor beta chain derives from a study of response to subunit inactivated influenza vaccine. Notes on the study in general: The authors put forward the suggestion that each seasonal influenza vaccination may bring in only a limited number of new T cells.

TCRdb ran MiXCR on the RT-PCR reads and lists one entry per CDR3 protein. The sample yields about 700,000 distinct CDR3 sequences, around 15% seen once. Germline V lookup: CDR1 SGHRS, CDR2 YFSETQ. Between the trimmed V and J ends, which lost 2 bases and 3 bases, there was a span of 8 bases. The CDR3 runs to 13 residues. This clonotype was counted many times. What it binds is not known. Sequencing used PBMCs from blood, obtained less than 15 days before vaccination. The chain employs TRBV5-1 and TRBJ1-1, with D possibly matching TRBD1 (5 bases). This receptor was taken from a man aged 50 or older who received an inactivated influenza vaccine. CDR3 coding DNA: TGCGCCAGCAGCTTTACGGGGGACACTGAAGCTTTCTTT. This encodes CASSFTGDTEAFF. Supplemented by reference TRBV5-1 and TRBJ1-1, the full variable domain reads KAGVTQTPRYLIKTRGQQVTLSCSPISGHRSVSWYQQTPGQGLQFLFEYFSETQRNKGNFPGRFSGRQFSNSRSEMNVSTLELGDSALYLCASSFTGDTEAFFGQGTRLTVV.